This TCR beta chain is from a study of neurological immune-mediated disorders (dated by TCRdb to about 2019). About the full investigation: The study compared peripheral blood TCR-beta repertoires of HTLV-I-associated myelopathy (HAM/TSP) patients, multiple sclerosis patients and healthy controls using UMI-based sequencing. Longitudinal samples, technical triplicates and paired sorted CD4+ and CD8+ T-cell subsets, alongside PBMC samples, were included among the 90 to 130 TCR-beta libraries. The cohort comprised about 70 subjects: 14 HAM/TSP patients, some 34 multiple sclerosis patients and around 20 healthy controls. General study outcomes and caveats: TCR clonal expansion was highest in HAM/TSP patients and lowest in MS patients, with MS patients falling below even healthy controls. No identical CDR3 amino acid sequences were found to be shared among expanded clones across subjects, suggesting that TCR-beta repertoires were private in all groups.

This clonotype is medium-sized (0.01 to 0.1%) in terms of sample share. Its recognized antigen is unknown. No base qualities exist here, and no much larger clone lies one base off it. To synthesize cDNA, template-switch 5'RACE was performed with a primer carrying a 10-nucleotide random unique molecular identifier so that each TCR transcript was tagged. Every sequencing run yielded over 180 million TCR-beta sequences covering 15-18 subjects. Total RNA was extracted with the RNeasy kit. TCR-beta VDJ regions were amplified with primers for the TCR constant region and the 5'RACE anchor, using the KAPA Real-time Library Amplification kit. A first PCR added sample indexes and Illumina adaptors, after which a second PCR increased the library yield. After Ampure bead purification, the roughly 650 bp TCR product was size-selected on a 2% E-gel SizeSelection system. Before pooling, library quality was assessed on a Bioanalyzer, concentration was determined with Qubit, and library quantification was performed with the Kapa Library Quantification kit. An Illumina HiSeq 2500 was used to sequence the libraries paired-end at 2 x 150 bp. To increase sequence diversity, roughly 24-31% phiX was spiked into each library pool. The study's own analysis went as follows. Quality-filtered reads were processed with the UMI-based MiGEC pipeline, which removed over 90% of raw TCR sequences during error correction. IMGT germline references were used for alignment of VDJ genes, and clonotypes were defined by a unique CDR3 amino acid sequence together with V-J genes. Clonal expansion, Shannon diversity, and CDR3 relatedness (CalcPairwiseDistances, ClusterSamples) were evaluated with VDJtools, and phylogenetic trees were built with CLCbio workbench. Clones with at least 8 unique UMIs were defined as expanded, with this threshold being based on coefficient-of-variation modelling across technical triplicates. In-frame beta chains were kept once TCRdb had trimmed the public reads at Q25 with fastp and called clones with MiXCR. One record per CDR3 amino acid sequence lists the most common genes and DNA. TCRdb, not the original authors, processed these V and J calls. Here the sample has several thousand distinct CDR3 sequences; 23% occur a single time. Of the sample, 44% falls within the top ten clones.

For the sorted-subset TCR libraries, the starting material was some 940,000 sorted CD4+ or CD8+ T cells. Peripheral blood underwent Ficoll-Hypaque density gradient centrifugation to isolate PBMCs, which were then cryopreserved in liquid nitrogen. Paired sorted CD4+ and CD8+ subsets came from healthy controls, HAM/TSP patients and MS patients. The specimen was CD8+ T cells from blood. The TCR sequence derives from a woman aged 55-70 years with HTLV-1-associated myelopathy (HAM/TSP).

The nucleotide sequence reads as follows: TGCAGTGCTGGAGGGACAGGCGACTACACCTTC. Translated, it reads CSAGGTGDYTF. This sequence uses TRBV20-1 and TRBJ1-2; 8 central nucleotides agree with TRBD1. Germline trimming amounts to 5 bases on V and 10 bases on J, with 6 as the count of junction bases outside the gene matches. The CDR1 and CDR2 encoded by the germline V gene (reference sequence) are DFQATT and SNEGSKA. Including cysteine and phenylalanine, the CDR3 has 11 amino acids. Only the CDR3 portion is preserved as DNA: 33 bases, with reading frame beginning at the first base.